A single sample gave rise to the 29 T cell receptor beta chains below, sequenced in a study of Ad26.COV2.S vaccination and SARS-CoV-2 variants. Treatment here: around 19 received Ad26.COV2.S at low or high dose, single or two shots; about 5 received placebo; per-sample allocation not given. Samples came from day 63 after the first vaccine or placebo injection. Profiling relied on immunoSEQ multiplex PCR, and the TCRdb table lists in-frame clones only, not all of them. This table has about 410,000 clones, 70% to 90% appearing once. The sample here was peripheral blood, taken in a trial of Ad26.COV2.S vaccine versus placebo. The receptors here all came from a person aged 18-60 years who received the Ad26.COV2.S COVID-19 vaccine or a placebo.

V gene TRBV21-1 combines with J gene TRBJ2-2; TRBD1 is the table's D call, not checked against the DNA. TRBV21-1 is flagged as a pseudogene. The CDR3 is 17 amino acids. In DNA, the CDR3 is TGTGCCAGCAGCAAAGAAAGGGCAGGGGAAGGCACCGGGGAGCTGTTTTTT. This encodes CASSKERAGEGTGELFF.

The DNA of the CDR3 is TGTGCCAGCAGCTTGACAGGGGAAAGCTACAATGAGCAGTTCTTC. This gives the protein CASSLTGESYNEQFF. The chain recombines TRBV11-2 with TRBJ2-1; TRBD1 matches 8 bases. This CDR3 has 15 amino acids. Germline lookup yields CDR1 SGHAT and CDR2 FQNNGV. The junction had 4 bases not matched to a gene; V was cut back by 3 bases and J by 3 bases.

This clone was recorded once. V is TRBV10-3 and J is TRBJ1-6; D unresolved. CDR1 ENHRY and CDR2 SYGVKD come from the germline V gene. V dropped 0 bases and J dropped 0 bases, with 12 bases sitting between them. This CDR3 region has 18 residues. CDR3 amino acids: CAISESTRGSSYNSPLHF. CDR3 bases: TGTGCCATCAGTGAGTCGACTCGTGGTAGCTCCTATAATTCACCCCTCCACTTT.

This clone was seen more than once but under ten times. The J gene is TRBJ1-6, the V gene TRBV6-1; no clear D gene. CDR1 is MNHNS and CDR2 is SASEGT in the germline V gene. This CDR3 is 15 amino acids long. Trimming removed 2 bases from V and 7 bases from J, with 12 bases in between. CDR3 DNA sequence: TGTGCCAGCAGTGAAACGGGGTTGGGGAATTCACCCCTCCACTTT. As protein: CASSETGLGNSPLHF.

The chain links TRBV27 to TRBJ1-1, with a weak D call TRBD1 (5 bases). The CDR3 consists of 16 residues. V gave up 5 bases and J gave up 0 bases, with 16 bases separating them. Germline CDR1 reads MNHEY; CDR2 reads SMNVEV (reference sequence). DNA for the CDR3: TGTGCCAGCAGTGCGGGACGCGCACGCATGAACACTGAAGCTTTCTTT. Translation: CASSAGRARMNTEAFF.

The rearrangement links TRBV19 to TRBJ1-1, with D possibly TRBD1 on 6 matching bases. V lost 5 bases to trimming and J lost 6 bases, with 10 bases between them. In germline, CDR1 is LNHDA, CDR2 SQIVND (reference sequence). The CDR3 contains 12 residues. The CDR3, as DNA: TGTGCCAGTAGTTGGGGGGCCCCTGAAGCTTTCTTT. Its translation: CASSWGAPEAFF.

The rearrangement uses TRBV6-5 and TRBJ1-5; possibly TRBD1 for D (5 bases). Germline V CDR1 and CDR2: MNHEY, SVGAGI. This CDR3 has 15 residues. V was shortened by 2 bases and J by 4 bases, with 12 bases between the two germline ends. CDR3 sequence: CASSYRRERNQPQHF. DNA for the CDR3: TGTGCCAGCAGTTACCGCAGGGAGCGGAATCAGCCCCAGCATTTT.

A single count supports this clone. The V gene is TRBV5-1, the J gene TRBJ1-3, with D tentatively TRBD1 (6 bases). Germline V gives CDR1 SGHRS, CDR2 YFSETQ. This CDR3 is 14 amino acids long. Deletions cut 3 bases from V and 2 bases from J, with 9 bases between. The CDR3 reads CASSSGGPGNTIYF. The CDR3 bases are TGCGCCAGCAGCTCGGGGGGGCCTGGAAACACCATATATTTT.

The genes are TRBV19 and TRBJ2-3; TRBD2 matches at 7 bases. This CDR3 is 17 amino acids long. J gave up 3 bases and V 5 bases, and 14 bases lay outside the gene matches. Germline V lookup: CDR1 LNHDA, CDR2 SQIVND (reference sequence). The CDR3, as DNA: TGTGCCAGTAGTCTAAGAGGAGGGAGCGGGGTGACAGATACGCAGTATTTT. Protein sequence: CASSLRGGSGVTDTQYF. Complete variable domain (other parts from reference TRBV19 and TRBJ2-3): DGGITQSPKYLFRKEGQNVTLSCEQNLNHDAMYWYRQDPGQGLRLIYYSQIVNDFQKGDIAEGYSVSREKKESFPLTVTSAQKNPTAFYLCASSLRGGSGVTDTQYFGPGTRLTVL.

This clone has just a few counts. The chain carries TRBV19 and TRBJ1-5; TRBD1 might be the D (5 bases). The CDR3 extends over 14 amino acids. Deletions cut 6 bases from V and 5 bases from J, with 14 bases between. Germline V CDR1 and CDR2: LNHDA, SQIVND (reference sequence). The CDR3 coding sequence is TGTGCCAGTAGCCCCTTGAGGGGTTATCAGCCCCAGCATTTT. Protein product: CASSPLRGYQPQHF. The full variable domain, rest sourced from reference TRBV19 and TRBJ1-5, is DGGITQSPKYLFRKEGQNVTLSCEQNLNHDAMYWYRQDPGQGLRLIYYSQIVNDFQKGDIAEGYSVSREKKESFPLTVTSAQKNPTAFYLCASSPLRGYQPQHFGDGTRLSIL.

This clone showed up just once. The chain employs TRBV2 and TRBJ1-3; no clear D. CDR1 and CDR2 (germline): SNHLY, FYNNEI. Between the trimmed V and J ends, which lost 4 bases and 1 base, there was a span of 8 bases. This CDR3 comprises 14 residues. The CDR3 spells CASSGYTSGNTIYF. The CDR3 nucleotides read TGTGCCAGCAGTGGGTATACGTCTGGAAACACCATATATTTT.

This sequence joins TRBV6-1 and TRBJ1-5; no definite D call. V lost 1 base and J lost 5, with 12 bases in between. Per germline, CDR1 MNHNS and CDR2 SASEGT. The CDR3 is made up of 15 amino acids. CDR3: CASSEDWGRYQPQHF. The CDR3 coding sequence is TGTGCCAGCAGTGAAGACTGGGGTAGGTATCAGCCCCAGCATTTT.

There are a few counts of this clone. This sequence joins TRBV25-1 and TRBJ2-7, with 7 positions matching TRBD1. There are 12 residues in the CDR3. Germline CDR1 and CDR2: MGHDK and SYGVNS. J lost 3 bases, V lost 8 bases, and 4 bases had no gene match. In DNA form, the CDR3 reads TGTGCCAGCCGGGACAGTCTCTACGAGCAGTACTTC. Residues: CASRDSLYEQYF.

CDR3 coding DNA: TGCGCCAGCAGCTTAGGGGGCTGGTCTGCAGATACGCAGTATTTT. It specifies CASSLGGWSADTQYF. The gene calls are TRBV5-1 and TRBJ2-3, with TRBD1 matching over 7 bases. The CDR3 has 15 amino acids. V was pared by 2 bases and J by 4 bases, with 7 bases of the junction left unmatched. Germline V gene sequence: CDR1 SGHRS, CDR2 YFSETQ. The full variable domain, in which reference TRBV5-1 and TRBJ2-3 provide the parts outside the CDR3, is KAGVTQTPRYLIKTRGQQVTLSCSPISGHRSVSWYQQTPGQGLQFLFEYFSETQRNKGNFPGRFSGRQFSNSRSEMNVSTLELGDSALYLCASSLGGWSADTQYFGPGTRLTVL.

V is TRBV4-3 and J is TRBJ1-2; 10 nucleotides line up with TRBD1. The CDR3 contains 15 residues. CDR1 is LGHNA, CDR2 YSLEER, per germline. With 1 base clipped from V and 7 bases from J, the junction kept 6 bases outside the gene matches. CDR3 residues: CASSQVDRGHGGYTF. In DNA, the CDR3 is TGCGCCAGCAGCCAAGTAGACAGGGGGCATGGTGGCTACACCTTC.

This chain links TRBV10-3 with TRBJ2-7; 9 bases are shared with TRBD1. V shed 8 bases, J shed 4 bases, and the junction held 9 bases outside the gene matches. The CDR3 has 14 residues. Germline CDR1 and CDR2: ENHRY and SYGVKD. CDR3 loop: CAIQQGQGSYEQYF. The CDR3, as DNA: TGTGCCATCCAGCAGGGACAGGGTAGTTACGAGCAGTACTTC.

V gene TRBV2 combines with J gene TRBJ1-2; 8 nucleotides line up with TRBD1. V lost 4 bases and J lost 5; bases outside the gene matches: 6. CDR3 size: 14 residues. From germline, CDR1 is SNHLY and CDR2 FYNNEI. The CDR3 sequence is CASSGTGRTYGYTF. The CDR3 DNA is TGTGCCAGCAGTGGGACAGGGAGGACTTATGGCTACACCTTC.

V gene TRBV13 combines with J gene TRBJ2-7; TRBD1 agrees at 8 bases. Germline V gives CDR1 PRHDT, CDR2 FYEKMQ (reference sequence). This CDR3 spans 15 amino acids. V lost 1 base, J lost 7 bases, and 9 bases stayed unmatched. CDR3 in DNA: TGTGCCAGCAGCTTAGTGTCAGGGGGCTCTAGGGAGCAGTACTTC. Translated: CASSLVSGGSREQYF.

This clone was recorded once. The V and J genes are TRBV10-2 and TRBJ2-5, with unresolved D. Trimming removed 4 bases at V and 5 bases at J, with 11 bases between. From germline, CDR1 is WSHSY and CDR2 SAAADI. The CDR3 has 13 amino acids. CDR3 region: CASSGLQRETQYF. The CDR3 region has the DNA TGCGCCAGCAGTGGGCTCCAACGGGAGACCCAGTACTTC.

CDR3 protein: CASGERGSTDTQYF. The CDR3 region has the DNA TGTGCCAGCGGGGAGCGGGGGTCCACAGATACGCAGTATTTT. This chain uses TRBV13 with TRBJ2-3; 8 positions agree with TRBD2. V shed 8 bases and J 2 bases; nucleotides not matched to a gene: 6. The CDR3 has 14 amino acids. CDR1 and CDR2 (germline): PRHDT, FYEKMQ (reference sequence).

V is TRBV19 and J is TRBJ1-3; D is possibly TRBD1 (5 bases). The CDR3 consists of 16 residues. Germline values: CDR1 LNHDA, CDR2 SQIVND (reference sequence). Trimming left V 3 bases short and J 0 bases short, with 12 bases between. CDR3 in DNA: TGTGCCAGTAGTATTGGGACGGTTACCTCTGGAAACACCATATATTTT. This encodes CASSIGTVTSGNTIYF.

The V gene is TRBV5-1, the J gene TRBJ2-7; 8 nucleotides line up with TRBD1. The CDR3 runs 15 residues. After removal of 0 bases from V and 1 base from J, the junction contained 3 bases not matched to a gene. In germline, CDR1 is SGHRS, CDR2 YFSETQ. CDR3 sequence reads: CASSLAWTGSYEQYF. The DNA for the CDR3 is TGCGCCAGCAGCTTGGCCTGGACAGGGTCCTACGAGCAGTACTTC.

This chain links TRBV7-9 with TRBJ2-7, with 10 nucleotides matching TRBD1. Germline V gene data show CDR1 as SEHNR and CDR2 as FQNEAQ (reference sequence). The CDR3 totals 15 residues. Trimming cost V 4 bases and J 0 bases; bases outside gene matches: 3. The CDR3 nucleotides read TGTGCCAGCAGCTCAGACAGGGGGCGCTCCTACGAGCAGTACTTC. It encodes CASSSDRGRSYEQYF. The full variable domain, with the rest looked up from reference TRBV7-9 and TRBJ2-7, is DTGVSQNPRHKITKRGQNVTFRCDPISEHNRLYWYRQTLGQGPEFLTYFQNEAQLEKSRLLSDRFSAERPKGSFSTLEIQRTEQGDSAMYLCASSSDRGRSYEQYFGPGTRLTVT.

The sample holds a few counts of this clone. The chain employs TRBV19 and TRBJ1-1; D gene unclear. In germline, CDR1 is LNHDA, CDR2 SQIVND (reference sequence). This CDR3 has 14 amino acids. V lost 5 bases and J lost 2, with 12 bases in between. CDR3 DNA sequence: TGTGCCAGTAGTTCCCGGGAGAAAAACACTGAAGCTTTCTTT. This sequence encodes CASSSREKNTEAFF.

The rearrangement links TRBV6-5 to TRBJ2-2; no clear D. The CDR3 has 14 residues. CDR1 MNHEY and CDR2 SVGAGI come from the germline V gene. V was shortened by 2 bases and J by 7 bases, with 11 bases between the two germline ends. In DNA form, the CDR3 reads TGTGCCAGCAGTTACAAAGGGTGGGACGGGGAGCTGTTTTTT. Its translation is CASSYKGWDGELFF.

This chain joins TRBV6-1 and TRBJ2-2, with D possibly matching TRBD2 (7 bases). CDR3 length: 16 residues. V gave up 8 bases and J gave up 4 bases, with 20 bases separating them. Germline lookup yields CDR1 MNHNS and CDR2 SASEGT. CDR3 in DNA: TGTGCCAGCCGTGGGGGGGGCGTCGTCGGCACCGGGGAGCTGTTTTTT. Amino acids: CASRGGGVVGTGELFF.

This chain connects TRBV11-3 to TRBJ2-3; D might be TRBD1 or TRBD2, each matching 6 bases. CDR3 length equals 13 residues. Germline V CDR1 and CDR2: SGHNT, YENEEA. The V end lost 1 base, the J end lost 6 bases, and 8 bases lay between the germline ends. This CDR3 reads CASSLAGADTQYF. CDR3 nucleotide sequence: TGTGCCAGCAGCTTAGCGGGGGCGGATACGCAGTATTTT.

The gene calls are TRBV3-1 (or the pseudogene TRBV3-2) and TRBJ1-1; tentative D call: TRBD1 (5 bases). The V and J ends lost 3 bases and 8 bases respectively, with 10 bases between them. Germline V gene data show CDR1 as LGHDT and CDR2 as YNNKEL (reference sequence). This CDR3 is 12 amino acids long. The DNA for the CDR3 is TGTGCCAGCAGCCAGACAGATTTCGAAGCTTTCTTT. Protein: CASSQTDFEAFF.

Comment on this clone: Other DNA sequences from this sample encode an identical CDR3 as well. The gene calls are TRBV14 and TRBJ1-2; no clear D. The CDR3 extends over 13 amino acids. The germline CDR1 and CDR2 sequences are SGHDN and FVKESK. Trimming stripped 1 base from V and 2 bases from J, with 5 bases between. CDR3 amino acids: CASSQGRNYGYTF. CDR3 nucleotides: TGTGCCAGCAGCCAAGGCAGAAACTATGGCTACACCTTC.